What follows is one T cell receptor (beta chain) and its context. The data were obtained in a study of T cell changes during pregnancy in multiple sclerosis. The V gene lost 5 bases and the J gene lost 7 bases, with 8 bases spanning the gap. Germline V lookup: CDR1 KGHSH, CDR2 LQKENI. The CDR3 is 11 residues long. Some clones are missing from TCRdb's copy, which holds only in-frame ones; the method was immunoSEQ multiplex PCR. Of 56,000 or so clones listed, about 88% are singletons. V is TRBV18 and J is TRBJ1-2; TRBD1 might be the D (6 bases). The TCR was taken from a female donor with multiple sclerosis, enrolled in a pregnancy study. The sample was CD4+ T cells from peripheral blood mononuclear cells, taken in the third trimester of pregnancy. The CDR3 nucleotides are TGTGCCAGCTCAAGCAGGGGTGGCTACACCTTC. The encoded protein is CASSSRGGYTF.